This T cell receptor (beta chain) emerged from a study of T cells expressing NK-cell markers. Whole-study findings and limits: In several donors, dominant clonotypes made up about 25-60.1% of CD3+CD56-NKG2C+ cells.

In the case of this clonotype: Its antigen is as yet unknown.

With the 5' RACE reads reprocessed, TCRdb shows one record per CDR3 protein and no DNA. The specimen's table records 300,000 to 450,000 distinct CDR3 sequences. Input material: blood T cells: a sorted CD56 or NKG2C T cell subset, CD4+ or CD8+ T cells, or bulk PBMC T cells (not recorded which). This clonotype was sampled from a man between 18 and 69 years old in good health.

Here the CDR3 reads CASSLRGGDNLYNEQFF. This chain joins TRBV5-8 and TRBJ2-1. The germline gives CDR1 SGHTS, CDR2 YDEGEE. The CDR3 length is 17 residues.